The next 4 T cell receptor beta chains were all read from a single sample in a study of shared clonotypes between healthy human individuals. Profiled with immunoSEQ multiplex PCR; TCRdb holds only in-frame clones, not every one. The sample gives about 2.3 million clones, 80% to 95% of which show up once; 0.39% is in the top ten. The sample taken for sequencing was naive CD4+ T cells from PBMCs. Subset noted: CD45RA+ positively selected. The receptors here all came from a man aged 18 to 30 in good health. Some clones in this sample may be carry-over from other donors' samples.

V and J are TRBV11-3 and TRBJ2-1, with D unresolved. The CDR3 sequence is 14 residues long. Germline assignment: CDR1 SGHNT and CDR2 YENEEA. V lost 0 bases and J 6 bases, leaving 9 bases between the germline ends. CDR3 coding DNA: TGTGCCAGCAGCTTAGACCCCCCAGGCAATGAGCAGTTCTTC. This sequence encodes CASSLDPPGNEQFF.

The chain is built from TRBV28 and TRBJ1-4, with D unresolved. This CDR3 region has 14 residues. Germline-derived CDR1 and CDR2 are MDHEN and SYDVKM. Trimming removed 6 bases from V and 3 bases from J, with 11 bases in between. The CDR3 sequence is CASSPGEANEKLFF. In nucleotides, the CDR3 is TGTGCCAGCAGCCCCGGGGAGGCTAATGAAAAACTGTTTTTT.

The V call is TRBV30, the J call TRBJ2-1; 7 bases line up with TRBD2. J lost 7 bases, V lost 5 bases, and 8 bases had no gene match. This CDR3 region has 13 residues. CDR1 is GTSNPN, CDR2 SVGIG, per germline (reference sequence). CDR3 residues: CAWVLWGGNEQFF. The CDR3 DNA sequence: TGTGCCTGGGTTCTTTGGGGAGGGAATGAGCAGTTCTTC.

The CDR3 nucleotides read TGTGCCAGCAGCGTAGTGGCAAACTCCTACAATGAGCAGTTCTTC. As protein: CASSVVANSYNEQFF. The rearrangement joins TRBV9 to TRBJ2-1; D call uncertain. The germline V and J ends were trimmed by 0 bases and 0 bases, with 7 bases remaining between them. This CDR3 has 15 residues. Germline V gives CDR1 SGDLS, CDR2 YYNGEE.